This TCR beta chain was captured in a study of Graves' ophthalmopathy and Graves' hyperthyroidism (dated by TCRdb to 2016 to 2018). Looking at the study overall: Peripheral blood was collected before any treatment was given, at the time of initial diagnosis. The study used signatures of the TCR beta repertoire to tell Graves' ophthalmopathy apart from Graves' hyperthyroidism and to predict which patients would progress to ophthalmopathy. In total, approximately 130 blood samples were TCR-sequenced: 43 ophthalmopathy, under 85 hyperthyroidism and about 17 hyperthyroidism-to-ophthalmopathy patients. To explore V-J signatures that distinguish ophthalmopathy from hyperthyroidism, a discovery set of 100 patients was enrolled, made up of some 41 with ophthalmopathy and under 65 with stable hyperthyroidism. The independent validation cohort included 18 to 20 hyperthyroidism patients plus 17 patients who later progressed from hyperthyroidism to ophthalmopathy. In six hyperthyroidism patients, T-cell repertoires of thyroid tissue and blood were compared. After sampling, hyperthyroidism patients received methimazole starting at 30 mg daily, and ophthalmopathy patients received high-dose intravenous methylprednisolone.

From V the trimming removes 6 bases and from J it removes 0 bases, while the gene matches leave 6 bases of the junction unaccounted for. The CDR3 holds 16 amino acids from the cysteine to the phenylalanine. The entry retains the CDR3 DNA only, 48 bases that are in frame from base 1. The germline V gene provides CDR1 MNHNS and CDR2 SASEGT. For repertoire sequencing, the TCR beta CDR3 regions were amplified from RNA transcripts. The first round of RT-PCR was done with HTBI primers and the Qiagen OneStep RT-PCR kit, and was followed by a second round of multiplex PCR, then size selection and purification. The libraries underwent paired-end sequencing with 100 bp reads on an Illumina HiSeq2000. Per the original workflow: SOAPnuke was used for read processing, and reads with adapters, uncalled bases, a mean Phred below 15, or no exact constant-primer or identifier match were discarded. High-quality paired reads were merged with COPE v1.2.5. Each unique nucleotide sequence was treated as a clonotype, and MiTCR v1.1 was used to align the clonotypes to the IMGT TRB V, D and J references. The analysis was limited to V-J combinations with a frequency above 0.0001, which together covered around 99% of the repertoires. For each V-J combination, a TCR clonal expansion and chaos score was defined as F50 clonal expansion divided by the chaos observed in the TCRdist matrix. Features were reduced by Welch's t-statistics and random forest to around 13 V-J combinations, which fed a naive Bayes classifier. Thyroid-blood repertoire similarity was quantified with the Morisita-Horn index. The public reads were reanalyzed by TCRdb: fastp trimming at Q25, MiXCR alignment, in-frame beta chains only. Every entry covers one CDR3 protein and lists the most common genes and DNA from its rows. TCRdb's processing, not the authors' own work, is the source of the V and J calls. Recorded for this sample are approximately 330,000 distinct CDR3 sequences; roughly a sixth of them occurred a single time. The leading ten clones occupy 9% to 15% of the sample.

Ophthalmopathy patients had moderately to severely active disease, Clinical Activity Score of at least 3, NOSPECS grade of at least 4, and disease duration under 3 months. Anyone with other autoimmune diseases, uncontrolled infections, pregnancy or lactation was excluded from the study. Diagnosis was based on clinical symptoms, serum thyroxine, TRAb, thyroid ultrasound and orbital computed tomography. Using Ficoll-Paque density gradient centrifugation, PBMCs were isolated from less than 13 ml of fresh peripheral blood. Trizol reagent was used to extract the total RNA, and its quality was then checked on an Agilent 2100 Bioanalyzer. This clonotype was seen a few times. The antigen it binds to is not known. No base quality information exists; no much larger clone differs at one position. Study-wide findings and limitations: Most expanded thyroid clonotypes with frequency above 0.001 were also detected in blood, suggesting blood repertoires may reflect the thyroid immune response. No statistical method was used to predetermine the sample size, and group allocation was not hidden from the investigators. In cross-validation, the 13-signature model distinguished ophthalmopathy from stable hyperthyroidism with approximately 90% sensitivity and around 81% specificity, and in the test set the corresponding values were roughly 80% and 76%. In validation, the model predicted ophthalmopathy progression with more than 55% sensitivity and roughly 72% specificity; 12 predicted patients were CT-confirmed with GO in a median of about 6.2 months.

The rearranged segments are TRBV6-1 and TRBJ2-5; 11 bases in the junction line up with TRBD2. This receptor was taken from an adult man with Graves' ophthalmopathy. Sequencing was done on a sample of peripheral blood. Here is the DNA: TGTGCCAGCAGACCGGGACTAGCGGATTACCAAGAGACCCAGTACTTC. Its protein is CASRPGLADYQETQYF.